This T cell receptor beta chain was sequenced in a study of tumor-infiltrating lymphocytes in primary liver carcinoma. Study-level background: Regardless of tissue type, samples showed similar yields of roughly 3.65 to 8 million productive TCRbeta reads. General study results and limits: Tumor region pairs showed greater overlap than either tumor-adjacent or tumor-blood pairs did. Bulk unsorted material prevented CD4+ and CD8+ repertoire comparison.

The CDR3 sequence is 15 residues long. Looked up from germline, CDR1 is MNHEY and CDR2 is SVGAGI. On this clonotype: No antigen is known for it. This may arise from a read error, as a much more abundant clone is one base away.

Germline DNA was also extracted, and blood RNA was taken from unsorted whole blood. Roughly 4.2 milliliters of peripheral blood were drawn presurgically. A constant-region primer primed TCR beta cDNA synthesis from around 500 ng of total RNA. Libraries covering TCR beta were generated through three nested multiplex PCR rounds (using a slightly modified ARM-PCR). For approximately 10 cycles apiece, the opening two PCR rounds ran with TRBV1-TRBV30 forward primers and a C-beta reverse primer. TCRdb ran MiXCR on the multiplex PCR reads and lists one entry per CDR3 protein. The sample has about 310,000 distinct CDR3 sequences, 60% to 80% seen once.

The V and J genes are TRBV6-5 and TRBJ1-1; D perhaps matches TRBD1 (6 bases). This sequence originates from a middle-aged man with primary liver carcinoma and hepatitis B virus infection. Input material: peripheral blood. CDR3 sequence reads: CASRTRGGKNTKAFF. As DNA, the CDR3 is TGTGCCAGCAGAACCAGGGGAGGGAAGAACACTAAAGCTTTCTTT.